This TCR beta chain was captured in a study of long-term antiretroviral therapy in people with HIV. Study findings and constraints: Post-ART samples showed increased diversity that remained below transplant donor control levels.

A word on this clone: Its specificity is not known.

Run at survey level, the immunoSEQ assay was version v3.0. The protocol was immunoSEQ multiplex PCR, while the TCRdb copy is restricted to in-frame clones and leaves out a portion. Seen here are about 22,000 clones, under 90% observed once, and the top ten hold 8.1%. The CDR3 has 13 residues. The V end was cut by 2 bases, the J end by 2 bases, with 6 bases between. CDR1 is SGHTA and CDR2 is FQGNSA in the germline V gene. Here the sequenced sample was unsorted PBMCs, taken at the start of antiretroviral therapy. The chain employs TRBV7-2 and TRBJ1-2, with D hard to call. The receptor's source is a man in his fifties or sixties with HIV. The CDR3 DNA follows: TGTGCCAGCAGCTTATTTCAGAACTATGGCTACACCTTC. This sequence encodes CASSLFQNYGYTF.